This entry lists 10 T cell receptor beta chains sequenced from one sample in a study of CD8+CD57+ T cells in acquired aplastic anemia. Genomic DNA, the template, was used for profiling of the TCR beta VDJ and CDR3. MiXCR, applied by TCRdb to the reads, yields one record per CDR3 protein. The sample holds about 190,000 distinct CDR3 sequences; roughly half are singletons and the top ten take about 16%. Material: sorted CD4+, CD8+, or CD8+CD57+ T cells (not recorded which) from PBMCs. These receptors originate from a human donor in good health, serving as a control.

The chain couples TRBV19 to TRBJ1-5; no clear D. The V gene's germline CDR1 is LNHDA and CDR2 SQIVND (reference sequence). Trimming left V 6 bases short and J 7 bases short, with 10 bases between. This CDR3 region has 12 residues. Here the CDR3 reads CASRDLRQPQHF. The DNA of the CDR3 is TGTGCCAGTAGGGATTTACGGCAGCCCCAGCATTTT.

Comments on this clonotype: Given a much more abundant clone one base away, this may be a read error. The rearrangement links TRBV7-9 to TRBJ1-5, with TRBD1 as a possible D gene (6 bases). Germline V gene data show CDR1 as SEHNR and CDR2 as FQNEAQ (reference sequence). The germline V and J ends were trimmed by 5 bases and 2 bases, with 13 bases remaining between them. The CDR3 totals 15 residues. CDR3 sequence reads: CASSQGGLGNQPQHF. The CDR3 DNA reads TGTGCCAGCAGCCAAGGGGGGCTTGGCAATCAGCCCCAGCATTTT.

The chain links TRBV7-2 to TRBJ2-3, with 10 bases matching TRBD1. Germline lookup yields CDR1 SGHTA and CDR2 FQGNSA. There are 20 residues in the CDR3. The V gene end was trimmed by 0 bases and the J gene end by 0 bases; junction bases not matched to a gene: 12. The chain's CDR3 is CASSLAGDRGNGLSTDTQYF. CDR3 bases: TGTGCCAGCAGCTTAGCCGGGGACAGGGGAAACGGACTTAGCACAGATACGCAGTATTTT.

J is TRBJ2-1 and V is TRBV9; TRBD1 aligns across 10 bases. The CDR3 is made up of 12 amino acids. The ends lost 3 bases at V and 14 bases at J; junction bases unmatched: 5. Germline CDR1 reads SGDLS; CDR2 reads YYNGEE. In DNA, the CDR3 is TGTGCCAGCAGCGCCGCCGGGACAGGGGAGTTCTTC. It codes for CASSAAGTGEFF.

The sample holds many counts of this clonotype. The chain has TRBV20-1 and TRBJ1-4; a possible D gene is TRBD1 (5 bases). CDR1 is DFQATT, CDR2 SNEGSKA, per germline (reference sequence). Between the trimmed V and J ends, which lost 5 bases and 2 bases, there was a span of 15 bases. The CDR3 is 15 amino acids. The CDR3 sequence: CSALTLGGTNEKLFF. CDR3 in DNA: TGCAGTGCTCTAACACTCGGGGGGACTAATGAAAAACTGTTTTTT.

This clonotype was detected many times. The V call is TRBV20-1, the J call TRBJ1-1; D gene unclear. Per germline, CDR1 DFQATT and CDR2 SNEGSKA (reference sequence). The germline V and J ends were trimmed by 1 base and 4 bases, with 10 bases remaining between them. CDR3 length equals 13 residues. CDR3 sequence (DNA): TGCAGTGCTAGAGTGGGTTTTAGCACTGAAGCTTTCTTT. This sequence encodes CSARVGFSTEAFF.

The genes are TRBV24-1 and TRBJ1-1; D is unresolved. Looked up from germline, CDR1 is KGHDR and CDR2 is SFDVKD. This CDR3 region has 12 residues. Trimming shortened V by 11 bases and J by 5 bases, and 14 bases separated the two germline ends. The CDR3 nucleotides are TGTGCCAGCCCAGGTTGGGGAACTGAAGCTTTCTTT. This codes for CASPGWGTEAFF.

The sample holds a few counts of this clonotype. One base away lies a much larger clone, so this may be a sequencing read error. J is TRBJ1-2 and V is TRBV5-4; the D is unclear. The CDR3 runs 13 residues. The germline V gene encodes CDR1 SGHNT and CDR2 YYREEE (reference sequence). In nucleotides, the CDR3 is TGTGCCAGCGGCTTGGATTGGGACTATGGCTACACCTTC. It translates to CASGLDWDYGYTF. Looking up the rest from reference TRBV5-4 and TRBJ1-2 gives the full variable domain: ETGVTQSPTHLIKTRGQQVTLRCSSQSGHNTVSWYQQALGQGPQFIFQYYREEENGRGNFPPRFSGLQFPNYSSELNVNALELDDSALYLCASGLDWDYGYTFGSGTRLTVV.

This clonotype was seen repeatedly, ten times or more. The rearrangement joins TRBV5-1 to TRBJ1-6, with D tentatively TRBD1 (5 bases). V lost 3 bases and J 7 bases, leaving 17 bases between the germline ends. Per germline, CDR1 SGHRS and CDR2 YFSETQ. CDR3 length: 16 amino acids. The CDR3 loop is CASSSAGTTANSPLHF. The CDR3 DNA is TGCGCCAGCAGCTCCGCCGGGACCACGGCAAATTCACCCCTCCACTTT.

This clonotype turned up a few times. This rearrangement joins TRBV15 to TRBJ2-7, with unresolved D. Germline V gene sequence: CDR1 LNHNV, CDR2 YYDKDF (reference sequence). Trimming took off 0 bases at V and 0 bases at J, with 15 bases between the two ends. This CDR3 comprises 17 residues. CDR3 residues: CATSRDLQDASSYEQYF. For the CDR3, the DNA is TGTGCCACCAGCAGAGATCTCCAGGACGCCAGCTCCTACGAGCAGTACTTC.